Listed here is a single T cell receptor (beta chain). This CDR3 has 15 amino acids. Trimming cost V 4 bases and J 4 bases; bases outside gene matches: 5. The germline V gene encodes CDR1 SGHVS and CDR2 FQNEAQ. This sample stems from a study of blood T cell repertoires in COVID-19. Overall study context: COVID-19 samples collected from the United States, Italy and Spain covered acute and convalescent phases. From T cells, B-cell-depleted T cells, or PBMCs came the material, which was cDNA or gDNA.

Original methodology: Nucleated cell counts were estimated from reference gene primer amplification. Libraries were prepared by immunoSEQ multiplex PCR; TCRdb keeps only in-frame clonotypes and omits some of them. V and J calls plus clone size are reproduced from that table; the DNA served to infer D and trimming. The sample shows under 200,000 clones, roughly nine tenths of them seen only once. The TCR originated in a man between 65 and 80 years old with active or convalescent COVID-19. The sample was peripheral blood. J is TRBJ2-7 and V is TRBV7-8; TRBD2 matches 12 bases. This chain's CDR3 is CASSSSGTSGYEQYF. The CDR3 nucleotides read TGTGCCAGCAGCTCCTCCGGGACTAGCGGGTACGAGCAGTACTTC. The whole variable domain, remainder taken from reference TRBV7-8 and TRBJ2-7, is GAGVSQSPRYKVAKRGQDVALRCDPISGHVSLFWYQQALGQGPEFLTYFQNEAQLDKSGLPSDRFFAERPEGSVSTLKIQRTQQEDSAVYLCASSSSGTSGYEQYFGPGTRLTVT.